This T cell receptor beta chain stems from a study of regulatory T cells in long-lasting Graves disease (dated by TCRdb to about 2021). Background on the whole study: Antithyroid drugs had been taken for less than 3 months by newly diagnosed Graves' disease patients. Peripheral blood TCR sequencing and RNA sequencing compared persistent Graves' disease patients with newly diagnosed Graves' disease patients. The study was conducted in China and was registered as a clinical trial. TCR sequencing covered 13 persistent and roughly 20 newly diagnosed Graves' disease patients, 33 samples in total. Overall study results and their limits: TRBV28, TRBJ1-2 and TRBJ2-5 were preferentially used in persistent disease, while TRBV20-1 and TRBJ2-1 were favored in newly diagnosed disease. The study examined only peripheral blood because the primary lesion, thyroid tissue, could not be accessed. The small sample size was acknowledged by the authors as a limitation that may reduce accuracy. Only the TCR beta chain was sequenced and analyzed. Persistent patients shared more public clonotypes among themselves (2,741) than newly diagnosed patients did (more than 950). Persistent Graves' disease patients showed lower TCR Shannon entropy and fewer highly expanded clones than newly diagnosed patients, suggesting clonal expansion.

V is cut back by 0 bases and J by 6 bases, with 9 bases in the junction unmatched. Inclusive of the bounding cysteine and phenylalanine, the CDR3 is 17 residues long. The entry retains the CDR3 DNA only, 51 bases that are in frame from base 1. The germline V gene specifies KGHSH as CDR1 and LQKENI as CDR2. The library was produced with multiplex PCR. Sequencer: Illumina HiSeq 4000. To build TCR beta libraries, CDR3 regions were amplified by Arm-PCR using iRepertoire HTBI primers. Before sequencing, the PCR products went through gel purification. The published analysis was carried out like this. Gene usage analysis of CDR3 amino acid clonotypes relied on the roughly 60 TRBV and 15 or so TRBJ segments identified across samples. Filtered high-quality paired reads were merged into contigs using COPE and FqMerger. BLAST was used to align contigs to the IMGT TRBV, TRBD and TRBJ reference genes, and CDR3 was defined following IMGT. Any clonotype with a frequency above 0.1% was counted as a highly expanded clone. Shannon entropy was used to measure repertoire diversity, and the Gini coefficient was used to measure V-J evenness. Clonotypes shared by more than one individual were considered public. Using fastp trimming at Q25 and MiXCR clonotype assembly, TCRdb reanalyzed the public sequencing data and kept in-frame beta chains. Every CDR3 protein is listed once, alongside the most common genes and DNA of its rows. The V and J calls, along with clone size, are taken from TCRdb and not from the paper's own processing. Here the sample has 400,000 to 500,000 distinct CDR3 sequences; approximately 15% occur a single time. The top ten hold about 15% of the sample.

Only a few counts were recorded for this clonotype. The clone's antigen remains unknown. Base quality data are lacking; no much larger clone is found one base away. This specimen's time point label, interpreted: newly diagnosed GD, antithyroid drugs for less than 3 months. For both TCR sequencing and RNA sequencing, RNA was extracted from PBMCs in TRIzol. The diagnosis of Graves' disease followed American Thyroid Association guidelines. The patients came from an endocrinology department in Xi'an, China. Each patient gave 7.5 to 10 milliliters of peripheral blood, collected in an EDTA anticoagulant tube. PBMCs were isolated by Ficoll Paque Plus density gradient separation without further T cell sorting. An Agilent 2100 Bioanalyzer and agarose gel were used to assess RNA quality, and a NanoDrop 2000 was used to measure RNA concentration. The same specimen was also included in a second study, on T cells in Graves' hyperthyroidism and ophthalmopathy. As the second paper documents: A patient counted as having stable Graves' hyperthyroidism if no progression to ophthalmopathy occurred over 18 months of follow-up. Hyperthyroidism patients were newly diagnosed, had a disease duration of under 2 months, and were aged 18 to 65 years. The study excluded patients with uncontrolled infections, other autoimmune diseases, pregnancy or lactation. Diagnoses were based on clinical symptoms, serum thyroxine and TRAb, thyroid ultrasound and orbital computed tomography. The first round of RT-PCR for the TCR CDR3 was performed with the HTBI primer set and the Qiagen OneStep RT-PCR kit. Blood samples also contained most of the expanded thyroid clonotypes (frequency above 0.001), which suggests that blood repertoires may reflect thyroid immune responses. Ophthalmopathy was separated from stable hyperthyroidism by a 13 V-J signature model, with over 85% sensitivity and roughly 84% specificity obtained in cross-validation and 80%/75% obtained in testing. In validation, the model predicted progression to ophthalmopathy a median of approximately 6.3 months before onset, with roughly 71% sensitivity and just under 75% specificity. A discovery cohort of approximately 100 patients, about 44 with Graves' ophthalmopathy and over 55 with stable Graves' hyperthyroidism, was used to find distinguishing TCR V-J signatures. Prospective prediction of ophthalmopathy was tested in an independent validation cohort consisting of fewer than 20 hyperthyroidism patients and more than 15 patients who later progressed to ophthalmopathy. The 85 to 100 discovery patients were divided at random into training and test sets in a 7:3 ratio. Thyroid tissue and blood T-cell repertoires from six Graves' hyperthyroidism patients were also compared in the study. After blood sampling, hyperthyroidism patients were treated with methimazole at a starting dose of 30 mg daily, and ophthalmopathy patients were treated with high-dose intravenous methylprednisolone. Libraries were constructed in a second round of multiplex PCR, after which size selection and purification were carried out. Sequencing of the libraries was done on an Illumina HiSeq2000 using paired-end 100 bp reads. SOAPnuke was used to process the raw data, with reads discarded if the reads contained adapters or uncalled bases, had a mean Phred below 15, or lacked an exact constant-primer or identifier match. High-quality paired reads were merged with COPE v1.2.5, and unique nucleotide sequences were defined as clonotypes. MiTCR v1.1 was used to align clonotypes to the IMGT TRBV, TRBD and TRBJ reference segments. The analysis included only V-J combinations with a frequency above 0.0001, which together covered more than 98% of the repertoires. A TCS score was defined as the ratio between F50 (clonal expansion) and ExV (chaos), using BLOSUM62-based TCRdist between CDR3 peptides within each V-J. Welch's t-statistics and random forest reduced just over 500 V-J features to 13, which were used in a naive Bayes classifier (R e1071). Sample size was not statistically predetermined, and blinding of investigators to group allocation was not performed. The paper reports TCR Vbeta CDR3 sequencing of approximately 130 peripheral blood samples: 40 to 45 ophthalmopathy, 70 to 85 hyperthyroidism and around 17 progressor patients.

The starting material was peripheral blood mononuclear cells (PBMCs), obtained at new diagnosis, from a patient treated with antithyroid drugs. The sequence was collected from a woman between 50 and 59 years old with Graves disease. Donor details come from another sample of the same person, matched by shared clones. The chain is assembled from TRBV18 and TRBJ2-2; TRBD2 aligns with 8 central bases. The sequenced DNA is TGTGCCAGCTCACCACCCGAGCTAGCGGGTAACGCCGGGGAGCTGTTTTTT. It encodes CASSPPELAGNAGELFF.